Listed here are 9 T cell receptor beta chains from one sample, sequenced in a study of blood T cell repertoires in COVID-19. Some clones are missing from TCRdb's copy, which holds only in-frame ones; the method was immunoSEQ multiplex PCR. Counted here are 100,000 to 150,000 clones, roughly 85% occurring once; the ten biggest clones make up approximately 30%. What was sequenced was peripheral blood. The receptors were gathered from a woman older than 75 with acute or convalescent COVID-19.

This chain joins TRBV7-9 and TRBJ1-1; 8 bases agree with TRBD1. Losses at the gene ends were 10 bases for V and 1 base for J; bases not matched to a gene: 5. The CDR3 totals 13 residues. Germline V gives CDR1 SEHNR, CDR2 FQNEAQ (reference sequence). CDR3 sequence: CATGGQANTEAFF. In DNA, the CDR3 is TGTGCCACCGGGGGACAGGCGAACACTGAAGCTTTCTTT.

This chain uses TRBV29-1 with TRBJ2-5; 8 positions match TRBD2. The germline CDR1 and CDR2 sequences are SQVTM and ANQGSEA. The CDR3 extends over 13 amino acids. V dropped 5 bases and J dropped 10; count of bases not matched to a gene: 12. In DNA, the CDR3 is TGCAGCGTTCCAGTTTCTAGCGGGCCCCTCCAGTACTTC. It codes for CSVPVSSGPLQYF.

The chain couples TRBV6-6 to TRBJ2-3; 7 positions agree with TRBD1. Germline V gives CDR1 MNHNY, CDR2 SVGAGI (reference sequence). This CDR3 spans 15 amino acids. V lost 6 bases and J lost 0; bases outside the gene matches: 6. CDR3: CASRQGPTSTDTQYF. The CDR3 nucleotides read TGTGCCAGCAGACAGGGGCCTACTAGCACAGATACGCAGTATTTT.

J is TRBJ1-2 and V is TRBV21-1. TRBV21-1 is flagged as a pseudogene. This CDR3 spans 14 amino acids. In nucleotides, the CDR3 is TGTGCCAGCAGCAAAGTGGGGGGAGTGTATGGCTACACCTTC. Translating gives CASSKVGGVYGYTF.

The chain uses TRBV12-3 or TRBV12-4 and TRBJ1-6; the D is unclear. V was pared by 10 bases and J by 14 bases, with 21 bases between. CDR3 length equals 13 residues. CDR3 in DNA: TGTGCCACGGGTCTAGTTCGGGGTAGGACCCTCCACTTT. Translated: CATGLVRGRTLHF.

The chain uses TRBV19 and TRBJ2-3, with 8 bases matching TRBD1. This CDR3 comprises 15 residues. The germline CDR1 and CDR2 sequences are LNHDA and SQIVND (reference sequence). J was trimmed by 0 bases and V by 8 bases; bases with no gene match: 7. CDR3 nucleotides: TGTGCCAGTGGAAAGGGACAGGAGAGCACAGATACGCAGTATTTT. This translates into CASGKGQESTDTQYF.

The V and J genes are TRBV10-3 and TRBJ2-3, with D unresolved. Germline CDR1 is ENHRY and CDR2 is SYGVKD. This CDR3 has 17 residues. V lost 4 bases and J lost 0, with 17 bases in between. The CDR3, as DNA: TGTGCCATCAGTGGAGGTAGTGCTCCACATAGCACAGATACGCAGTATTTT. Its protein product is CAISGGSAPHSTDTQYF.

The CDR3 DNA reads as TGCGCCAGCAGTGTCGGGGCAGGGGGAAATCAGCCCCAGCATTTT. The encoded protein is CASSVGAGGNQPQHF. This chain links TRBV10-2 with TRBJ1-5, with 7 nucleotides matching TRBD1. The CDR3 runs 15 residues. In germline, CDR1 is WSHSY, CDR2 SAAADI. V trimming: 4 bases; J trimming: 4 bases; junction bases outside the gene matches: 7.

The CDR3 nucleotides read TGTGCCAGCAGCGTAGGCCGGGGGGAGAACACCGGGGAGCTGTTTTTT. As protein: CASSVGRGENTGELFF. The chain combines TRBV9 with TRBJ2-2; 7 nucleotides match TRBD2. Germline values: CDR1 SGDLS, CDR2 YYNGEE. The CDR3 length is 16 residues. The trim removed 0 bases at V and 1 base at J, leaving 3 bases unmatched.